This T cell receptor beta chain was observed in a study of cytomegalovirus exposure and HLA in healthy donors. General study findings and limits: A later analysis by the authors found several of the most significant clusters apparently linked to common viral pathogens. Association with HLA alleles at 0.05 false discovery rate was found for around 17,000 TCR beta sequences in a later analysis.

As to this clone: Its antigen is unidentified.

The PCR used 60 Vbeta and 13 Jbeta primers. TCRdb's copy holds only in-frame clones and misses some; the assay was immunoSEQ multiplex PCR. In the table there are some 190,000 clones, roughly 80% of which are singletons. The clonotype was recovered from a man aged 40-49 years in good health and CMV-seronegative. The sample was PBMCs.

Here the CDR3 DNA reads TGTGCCAGCAGCTTAGAATCAGACTATGGCTACACCTTC. Translation gives CASSLESDYGYTF. The chain combines TRBV11-2 with TRBJ1-2; D is ambiguous. This CDR3 has 13 amino acids. V dropped 0 bases and J dropped 3 bases, with 5 bases sitting between them. Germline lookup yields CDR1 SGHAT and CDR2 FQNNGV.